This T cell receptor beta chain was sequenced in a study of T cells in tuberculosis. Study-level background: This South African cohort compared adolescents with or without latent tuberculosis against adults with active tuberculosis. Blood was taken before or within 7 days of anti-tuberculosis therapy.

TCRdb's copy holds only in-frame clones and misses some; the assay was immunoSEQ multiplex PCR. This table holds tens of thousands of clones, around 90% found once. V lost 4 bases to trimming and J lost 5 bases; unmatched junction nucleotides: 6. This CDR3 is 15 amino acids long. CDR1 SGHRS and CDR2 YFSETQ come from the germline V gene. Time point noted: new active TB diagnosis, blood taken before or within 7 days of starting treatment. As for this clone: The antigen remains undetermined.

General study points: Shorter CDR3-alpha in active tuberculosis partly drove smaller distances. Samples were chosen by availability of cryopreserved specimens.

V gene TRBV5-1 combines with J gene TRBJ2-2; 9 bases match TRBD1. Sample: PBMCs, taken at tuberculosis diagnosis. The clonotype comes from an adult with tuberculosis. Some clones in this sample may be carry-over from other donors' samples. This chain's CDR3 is CASSLRTGDTGELFF. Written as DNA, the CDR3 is TGCGCCAGCAGCCTCAGGACAGGGGATACCGGGGAGCTGTTTTTT. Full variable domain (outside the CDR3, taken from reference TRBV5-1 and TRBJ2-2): KAGVTQTPRYLIKTRGQQVTLSCSPISGHRSVSWYQQTPGQGLQFLFEYFSETQRNKGNFPGRFSGRQFSNSRSEMNVSTLELGDSALYLCASSLRTGDTGELFFGEGSRLTVL.